The present T cell receptor (beta chain) was sequenced within a study of cytomegalovirus exposure and HLA in healthy donors. Overall study context: An earlier analysis found some 100 million unique TCR beta sequences from about 179 million T cells.

Study-level findings and limits: Across HLA loci, a later analysis found differing TCR association rates, with DRB1 most and HLA-C fewest. Through in vitro validation, three CMV-associated chains were shown to be specific for CMV antigens.

A multiplex PCR was run with 60 Vbeta primers and 13 Jbeta primers. Only in-frame clones appear in the TCRdb table, and some are missing; sequencing was by immunoSEQ multiplex PCR. Altogether roughly 49,000 clones are present, about four fifths being singletons, with the ten largest covering roughly 2.5%. Details on this clone: Its antigen remains unknown.

Trimming took off 5 bases at V and 0 bases at J, with 19 bases between the two ends. Germline-derived CDR1 and CDR2 are SGHVS and FQNEAQ. The CDR3 has 18 amino acids. These donors, healthy bone marrow donors, were studied. The rearrangement links TRBV7-8 to TRBJ2-2, with D tentatively TRBD1 (7 bases). Sequenced input: PBMCs. The receptor comes from a boy under 18 in good health and CMV-seropositive. The CDR3 loop reads CASSHSNTRGANTGELFF. The CDR3, as DNA: TGTGCCAGCAGCCACTCGAACACCAGGGGGGCGAACACCGGGGAGCTGTTTTTT. Filled out from reference TRBV7-8 and TRBJ2-2, the complete variable domain reads GAGVSQSPRYKVAKRGQDVALRCDPISGHVSLFWYQQALGQGPEFLTYFQNEAQLDKSGLPSDRFFAERPEGSVSTLKIQRTQQEDSAVYLCASSHSNTRGANTGELFFGEGSRLTVL.